Given below is one TCR beta chain in context. This sample was included in a study of blood T cells in healthy people across ages. Whole-study context: Template switching captured about one barcoded beta molecule per two T cells.

Primers used in a second PCR of roughly 6 to 11 cycles were a sample-barcoded 5' primer and a J-beta primer mix. Every cDNA molecule bore a tag from a template-switch adaptor containing 12 random nucleotides. A single record per CDR3 protein comes from TCRdb applying MiXCR to the 5' RACE reads. The repertoire holds 1.5 million to 2 million distinct CDR3 sequences, with approximately 40% as singletons. The sequenced sample was blood. The clonotype originates from a human donor in good health.

The CDR3 region is CASRRWGGGYTF. DNA for the CDR3: TGTGCCAGCAGGAGGTGGGGTGGTGGCTACACCTTC. This sequence joins TRBV6-6 and TRBJ1-2; D is unresolved. There are 12 residues in the CDR3. Trimming removed 6 bases from V and 7 bases from J, with 12 bases in between. CDR1 and CDR2 from the germline V gene are MNHNY and SVGAGI (reference sequence).